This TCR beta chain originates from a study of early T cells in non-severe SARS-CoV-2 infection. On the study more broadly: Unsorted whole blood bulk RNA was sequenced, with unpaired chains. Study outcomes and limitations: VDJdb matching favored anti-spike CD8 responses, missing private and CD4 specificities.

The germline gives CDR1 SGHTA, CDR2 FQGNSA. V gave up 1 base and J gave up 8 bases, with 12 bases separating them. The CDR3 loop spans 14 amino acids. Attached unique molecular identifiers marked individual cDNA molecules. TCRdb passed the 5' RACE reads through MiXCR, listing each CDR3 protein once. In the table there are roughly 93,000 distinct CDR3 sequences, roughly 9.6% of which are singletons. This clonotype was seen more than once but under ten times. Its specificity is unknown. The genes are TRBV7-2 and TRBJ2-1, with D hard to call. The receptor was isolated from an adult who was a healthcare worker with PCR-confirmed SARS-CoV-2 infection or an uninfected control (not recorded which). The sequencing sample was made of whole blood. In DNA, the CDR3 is TGTGCCAGCAGCTTAGGGTCTAGTAGTTATGAGCAGTTCTTC. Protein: CASSLGSSSYEQFF.